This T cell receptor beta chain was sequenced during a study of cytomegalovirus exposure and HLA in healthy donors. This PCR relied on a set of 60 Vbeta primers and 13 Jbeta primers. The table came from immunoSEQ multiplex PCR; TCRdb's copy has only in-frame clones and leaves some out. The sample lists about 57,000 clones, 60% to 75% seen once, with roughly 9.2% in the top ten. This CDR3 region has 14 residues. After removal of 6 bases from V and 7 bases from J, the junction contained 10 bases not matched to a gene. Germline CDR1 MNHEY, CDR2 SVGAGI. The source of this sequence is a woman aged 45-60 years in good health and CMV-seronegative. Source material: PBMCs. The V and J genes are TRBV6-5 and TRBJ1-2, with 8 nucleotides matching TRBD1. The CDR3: CASSPDREKVGYTF. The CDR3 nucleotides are TGTGCCAGCAGCCCGGACAGGGAAAAGGTTGGCTACACCTTC.